The present entry profiles one T cell receptor (beta chain) with its context. Its binding antigen is unknown. No base-level quality is on record; no much larger clone is a single base apart. The cohort was made up of about 670 healthy bone marrow donors. At the time of sampling, all cohort members were nominally healthy, though unrecorded immune exposures were likely present. The donor was CMV seronegative and belonged to the group of 352 seronegative cohort members. A peripheral blood sample was provided by each donor, and peripheral blood mononuclear cells were used for TCR beta sequencing. The Qiagen DNeasy Blood Extraction Kit was used to extract genomic DNA from the blood cell samples. The data were obtained in a study of cytomegalovirus exposure and HLA in healthy donors (dated by TCRdb to 2015 to 2018). Study-level background: According to an earlier analysis of a few hundred of the donors, 150 million to 200 million T cells yielded 117 million unique TCR beta sequences and roughly 280 Gb of sequence data. An early release that covered several hundred HLA-typed donors contained 250 to 350 gigabases of sequencing data and 70 million to 100 million unique TCR sequences. Among the 398 genotyped donors, around 81% belonged to the genetic ancestry cluster associated with self-reported Caucasian donors. Rather than using new phenotypic data, the later analysis identified candidate immune exposures from TCR beta sequences and from how often those sequences occurred across donors. The study profiled the T cell repertoires of under 700 subjects by immunosequencing and related them to cytomegalovirus serostatus. Donor age, sex, ethnicity and CMV serostatus were collected together with the repertoire data. A handful of DR-DQ haplotypes were handled as single units for association and clustering because linkage in the cohort was strong. Typing coverage varied by locus: roughly 629-640 donors for A, B, C, DRB1 and DQB1; roughly 520 for DQA1; about 600 for DPA1; approximately 470 for DPB1. In an earlier analysis of around 540 of the donors, high-throughput TCR beta sequencing was used to judge whether each TCR beta V gene segment behaved as functional or pseudogenic. Besides the first cohort of under 700 subjects, a separate validation cohort made up of 120 different subjects was used. A later analysis re-analyzed previously published TCR beta repertoires from approximately 700 donors and added high-resolution HLA genotyping to study TCR occurrence patterns. HLA typing included class I and class II loci at four-digit resolution. High-throughput TCR immunosequencing, statistical association of individual TCRs with disease status, and machine learning were combined to predict cytomegalovirus infection status. Every discovery cohort repertoire had been produced on one sequencing platform. The study aimed to test whether cataloging public T cell receptors could reveal signatures of past pathogen exposure. Genome-wide SNP genotypes for about 55% of the roughly 670 donors were used in a later genetic analysis, which treated that subset as a discovery cohort. On average, around 240,000 unique TCR beta nucleotide sequences were sequenced per donor among 398 genotyped donors of the cohort, with roughly 18% of those sequences being non-productive.

The library relied on the immunoSEQ multiplex PCR assay. For the multiplex PCR, a mixture combining 60 forward primers for TCR Vbeta segments and 13 reverse primers for TCR Jbeta segments was used. The CDR3 region of rearranged TCR beta genes was amplified from genomic DNA by a multiplex PCR assay. Amplified TCR beta libraries were sequenced as 87-base-pair reads on the Illumina HiSeq System. On the study's bioinformatics: Across the roughly 670 repertoires, a later analysis counted 60 million to 90 million unique TCR beta chains, roughly 11 million of which were shared by at least two donors. To remove PCR and sequencing errors, raw reads were error-corrected and collapsed into unique sequences using a nearest-neighbor algorithm that merged closely related sequences. To assign V, D and J gene segments, CDR3 sequences were aligned to IMGT reference sequences. For a sequence to be retained, a match of at least six nucleotides was required to both a V gene segment and a J gene segment. Rearrangements were classified as productive when the CDR3 lacked stop codons and remained in frame with V and J, and all other rearrangements were classified as non-productive. Following IMGT convention, CDR3 was defined as the stretch from the second conserved V-encoded cysteine to the conserved J-encoded phenylalanine. The earlier analysis of 500 to 750 of the donors excluded any sequence lacking an unambiguous match to a single V gene segment. In an earlier analysis of roughly 500 of the donors, V segments were called functional above 56.7% productive rearrangements and were called segregating when the between-donor standard deviation exceeded 5%. A statistical classification framework was developed to diagnose cytomegalovirus status using the catalog of TCR beta chain sequences. V and J gene assignment, in a later analysis, came from comparing TCR nucleotide sequences with IMGT/GENE-DB human TR gene sequences. Using the TCRdist pipeline, a later analysis assigned CDR3 sequences along with most-parsimonious VDJ recombination scenarios. In a later analysis, every TCR beta chain was defined by the combination of its CDR3 amino acid sequence and its V-gene family, and reads without a unique V-gene family were dropped. As a way to deal with suspected cross-contamination and a sequencing artifact, a later analysis dropped 450 to 700 nucleotide sequences that were highly shared and had low generation probability. In a later analysis, a clonal expansion index for each public chain was calculated from normalized within-repertoire ranks of inferred template counts. In a later analysis, generation probabilities were computed using a VDJ recombination model fitted to out-of-frame rearrangements, and the results were checked against IGoR. Hypergeometric tests were used in a later analysis to score TCR-TCR, TCR-HLA and TCR-CMV co-occurrence, with a repertoire-size bias correction applied to the TCR pairs. In a later analysis, false discovery rates were estimated by permuting HLA or CMV assignments 20 times. In a later analysis, co-occurring TCRs were grouped with DBSCAN, and TCRdist sequence similarity was added when clustering was performed within HLA-allele-positive subsets. For co-occurrence clustering, repertoires with fewer than 30,000 or more than 120,000 public chains were excluded, along with a handful of repertoires with anomalous nucleotide sharing. TCRdb's version of the immuneACCESS table is confined to in-frame rearrangements and falls short of the full clone set. An unresolved V gene accounts for under half of the shortfall where checked; the remainder is of unknown origin. For V, J and clone size, that table is used; D and trimming come from the DNA. For this sample there are around 110,000 clones; 80% to 90% appear just once. The ten largest clones represent 1.5% to 2% of the sample.

General conclusions and limits of the study: It was suggested by the authors that the approach could potentially be generalized to other disease states and immunological phenotypes. An earlier analysis of approximately 500 of the donors showed that most TCR beta V segments appeared in productive rearrangements either about 87% or about 30% of the time, which broadly matched IMGT annotations. The 87-base-pair reads could not distinguish some IMGT-functional V segments, including TRBV6-2 and TRBV6-3, so those segments were excluded. A further reported finding was that TCR beta sequences accurately predicted the HLA-A and HLA-B alleles for most subjects in the first cohort. Correlated functional status among segregating V segments might reflect linkage disequilibrium, but an unknown experimental factor could not be ruled out. Because HLA typing was missing for some donors at each locus, association tests included only the typed subset. The study listed approximately 150 TCR beta chains as associated with cytomegalovirus. In vitro tests confirmed that a few of the cytomegalovirus-associated TCR beta chains recognize cytomegalovirus antigens. In a later analysis, some 17,000 TCR beta sequences were associated with specific HLA alleles at a false discovery rate of 0.05. This cohort had only TCR beta chains sequenced, and the lack of alpha or paired-chain data limited which features could be detected. Cytomegalovirus status was reported to be diagnosed by the classifier with high specificity and sensitivity in both the original and validation cohorts. A later analysis found that HLA-associated TCR beta chains were more clonally expanded and had lower generation probabilities than equally common non-associated chains. Most CMV-associated TCR beta chains appeared to be HLA-restricted in a later analysis, and the HLA associations seemed to be driven largely by CMV exposure. A later analysis found that TCR association rates varied across HLA loci, with DRB1 alleles showing the most associated TCRs and HLA-C alleles the fewest. Compared with the 666-donor mean, donors in an Asian-associated ancestry cluster had fewer N-insertions in productive TCRs, according to a later genetic analysis. The presence/absence analyses assumed that sequencing depth was roughly uniform across donors, and that assumption may not be true. A later genetic analysis associated a missense DCLRE1C variant with V-gene and J-gene trimming of TCR beta chains, and an independent cohort replicated the association. The only immune exposure information available for the cohort was CMV serostatus. The earlier analysis of about 600 of the donors excluded roughly 17 rarely observed V segments, including chromosome 9 orphons, because counts were too low. Several of the top co-occurrence clusters appeared to be linked to parvovirus B19, influenza, CMV and Epstein-Barr virus, according to a later analysis. Strong co-occurrence of HLA alleles, especially DR and DQ, made assigning TCR associations to individual alleles difficult. The sequencing pipeline was judged likely to have produced a cluster of highly shared sequence variants as a technical artifact. Across donors, most TCR sequences were observed very rarely, whereas some public TCRs were present in many individuals.

Reading the germline V gene gives CDR1 SGHAT and CDR2 FQNNGV. Inclusive of the bounding cysteine and phenylalanine, the CDR3 is 15 residues long. Here the CDR3 DNA is all that survives: 45 bases in frame from base 1. V gives up 1 base and J gives up 0 bases, and the segment between their germline ends measures 9 bases. The sequence came from a man aged 45-60 years in good health and CMV-seronegative. The V and J genes are TRBV11-2 and TRBJ2-5; the D region possibly corresponds to TRBD2 (6 bases align). Sequencing was done on a sample of PBMCs. The encoded CDR3 is CASSLVLANQETQYF. The nucleotides are TGTGCCAGCAGCTTAGTTCTAGCGAACCAAGAGACCCAGTACTTC.